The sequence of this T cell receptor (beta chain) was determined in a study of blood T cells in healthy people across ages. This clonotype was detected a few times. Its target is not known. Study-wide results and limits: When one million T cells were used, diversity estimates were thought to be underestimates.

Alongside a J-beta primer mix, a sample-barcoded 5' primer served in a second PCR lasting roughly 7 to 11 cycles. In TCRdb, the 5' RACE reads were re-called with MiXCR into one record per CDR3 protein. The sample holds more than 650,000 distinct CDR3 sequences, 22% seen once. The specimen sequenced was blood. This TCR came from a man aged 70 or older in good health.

CDR3 sequence (DNA): TGCGCCAGCAGCACCGGGGGGCGGTCGGAGACCCAGTACTTC. Amino acids: CASSTGGRSETQYF. The chain carries TRBV5-1 and TRBJ2-5, with D maybe TRBD2 (7 bases). The CDR3 has 14 amino acids. V lost 4 bases to trimming and J lost 5 bases, with 15 bases between them. Germline CDR1 is SGHRS and CDR2 is YFSETQ.